This is a list of T cell receptor beta chains from one sample in a study of spatial heterogeneity in lung cancer. MiXCR, applied by TCRdb to the 5' RACE reads, yields one record per CDR3 protein. Among 60,000 to 85,000 distinct CDR3 sequences listed, about 8.2% were seen once. The sequenced sample was PBMCs, obtained at follow-up. The receptors originated from a female donor with early-stage non-small cell lung cancer. CDR3s include the opening cysteine and the closing phenylalanine or tryptophan. Expanded clones get a size class; other rows say once, few or many, or leave the size out.

j_call clone_size v_call cdr3_aa
TRBJ1-3 many TRBV10-2 CASRAGGEPDRGNTIYF
TRBJ1-1 many TRBV5-1 CASRPNSGLEAFF
TRBJ1-1 - TRBV12-3/TRBV12-4 CASTLPDRVQTEAFF
TRBJ2-7 many TRBV7-9 CASSWGRSSSYEQYF
TRBJ2-3 many TRBV2 CASSELVRTQYF
TRBJ2-7 - TRBV7-9 CASSTLAGGVSEQYF
TRBJ2-1 few TRBV5-4 CASSLGDYERFF
TRBJ2-7 few TRBV23-1 CASKWPRGSRREQYF
TRBJ1-6 few TRBV27 CASSPPVGGLDHNSPLHF
TRBJ1-1 - TRBV5-6 CASSRRTNTEAFF
TRBJ2-5 - TRBV20-1 CSASRGGTQYF
TRBJ1-1 few TRBV6-1 CASRLVGGVNTEAFF
TRBJ2-7 many TRBV29-1 CSVDTPGTGRSYEQYF
TRBJ1-2 many TRBV5-1 CASSLADIYGYTF
TRBJ2-3 many TRBV10-3 CATIPADSTDTQYF
TRBJ2-1 many TRBV20-1 CSATRTSGRGEQFF
TRBJ2-5 many TRBV3-1 CASSQVRSETQYF
TRBJ1-2 many TRBV28 CASRGFYGYTF
TRBJ1-1 - TRBV7-3 CASSLREASTEAFF
TRBJ2-1 many TRBV6-4 CASSAPPGLKYNEQFF
TRBJ2-1 - TRBV10-3 CAISESLGGRANEQFF
TRBJ2-7 many TRBV23-1 CANRDSSYEQYF
TRBJ2-2 many TRBV7-2 CASSLVAGNGELFF
TRBJ1-1 - TRBV7-8 CASSLVSGDATEAFF
TRBJ2-1 - TRBV7-9 CASSLVMGGPYNEQFF
TRBJ2-7 many TRBV6-6 CASISLAGTYEQYF
TRBJ2-2 many TRBV29-1 CSANPRSTGELFF
TRBJ2-5 many TRBV7-6 CASSWFQETQYF
TRBJ2-3 - TRBV6-6 CASREGEGADTQYF
TRBJ2-3 many TRBV20-1 CSARETTRDTQYF
TRBJ2-2 many TRBV7-9 CASSFDSHTGELFF
TRBJ2-1 many TRBV29-1 CSVDRVDEQFF
TRBJ2-1 many TRBV19 CASSTPYRGGKNEQFF
TRBJ1-4 many TRBV29-1 CSVDGGGEKLFF
TRBJ2-1 - TRBV20-1 CSAIPGTRRGYNEQFF
TRBJ2-7 - TRBV6-1 CASSGGLAGRKGHEQYF
TRBJ1-5 few TRBV12-3/TRBV12-4 CASSLGPGQPQHF
TRBJ2-1 many TRBV3-1 CASSALGLAGGAGSYNEQFF
TRBJ2-7 many TRBV3-1 CASSQDRDPTYEQYF
TRBJ2-3 - TRBV6-1 CASSVTGDTTDTQYF
TRBJ2-2 many TRBV7-2 CASTLIRGRELFF
TRBJ2-1 - TRBV20-1 CSAALSSGRWVEQFF
TRBJ2-1 few TRBV7-3 CASSYGTSNEQFF
TRBJ2-1 many TRBV5-1 CASSLGQNEQFF
TRBJ2-7 few TRBV5-1 CASSPKADGYEQYF